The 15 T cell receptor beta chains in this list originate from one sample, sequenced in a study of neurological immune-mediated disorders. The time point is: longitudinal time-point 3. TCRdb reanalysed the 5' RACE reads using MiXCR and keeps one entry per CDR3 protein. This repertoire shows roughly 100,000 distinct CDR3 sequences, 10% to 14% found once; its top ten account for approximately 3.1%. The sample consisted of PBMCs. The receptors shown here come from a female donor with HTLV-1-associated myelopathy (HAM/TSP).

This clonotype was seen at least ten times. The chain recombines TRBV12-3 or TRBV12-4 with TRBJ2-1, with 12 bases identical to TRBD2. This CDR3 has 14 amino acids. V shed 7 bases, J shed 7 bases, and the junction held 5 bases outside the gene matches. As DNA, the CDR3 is TGTGCCAGCACGCTAGCGGGGGGGCGAAATGAGCAGTTCTTC. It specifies CASTLAGGRNEQFF.

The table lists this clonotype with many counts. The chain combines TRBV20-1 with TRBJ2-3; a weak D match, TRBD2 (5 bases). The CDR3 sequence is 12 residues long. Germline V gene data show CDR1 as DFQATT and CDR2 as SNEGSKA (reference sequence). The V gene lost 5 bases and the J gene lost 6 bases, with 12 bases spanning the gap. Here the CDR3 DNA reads TGCAGTGCTCTCCTCCCGGGGGATACGCAGTATTTT. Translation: CSALLPGDTQYF.

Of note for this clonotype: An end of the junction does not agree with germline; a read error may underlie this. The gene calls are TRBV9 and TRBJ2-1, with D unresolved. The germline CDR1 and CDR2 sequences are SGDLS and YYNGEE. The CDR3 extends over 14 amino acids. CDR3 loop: CASSFNPPYSEQFF. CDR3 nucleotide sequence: TGTGCCAGCAGCTTCAACCCCCCCTACAGTGAGCAGTTCTTC.

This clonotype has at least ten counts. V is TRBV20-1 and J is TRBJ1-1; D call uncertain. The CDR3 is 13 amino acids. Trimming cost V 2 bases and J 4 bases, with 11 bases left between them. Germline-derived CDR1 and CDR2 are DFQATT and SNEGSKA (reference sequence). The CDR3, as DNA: TGCAGTGCTAGACCTGCTCTTGGCACTGAAGCTTTCTTT. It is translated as CSARPALGTEAFF.

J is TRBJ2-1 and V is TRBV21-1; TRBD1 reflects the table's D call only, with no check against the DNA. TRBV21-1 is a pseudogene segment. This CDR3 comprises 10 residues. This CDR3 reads CASIGRQQFF. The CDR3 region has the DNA TGTGCCAGCATCGGGCGGCAGCAGTTCTTC.

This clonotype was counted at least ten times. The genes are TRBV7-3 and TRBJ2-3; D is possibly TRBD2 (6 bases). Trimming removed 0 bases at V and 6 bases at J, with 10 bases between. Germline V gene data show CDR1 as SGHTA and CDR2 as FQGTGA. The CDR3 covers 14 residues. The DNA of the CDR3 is TGTGCCAGCAGCTTAACCTCGGGAGCGGATACGCAGTATTTT. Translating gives CASSLTSGADTQYF.

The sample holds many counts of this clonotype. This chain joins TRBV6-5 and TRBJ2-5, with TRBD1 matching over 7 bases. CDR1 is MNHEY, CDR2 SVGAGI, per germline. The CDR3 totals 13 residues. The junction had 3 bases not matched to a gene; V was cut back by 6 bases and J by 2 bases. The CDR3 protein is CASRVTGQETQYF. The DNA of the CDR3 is TGTGCCAGCAGAGTGACAGGGCAAGAGACCCAGTACTTC.

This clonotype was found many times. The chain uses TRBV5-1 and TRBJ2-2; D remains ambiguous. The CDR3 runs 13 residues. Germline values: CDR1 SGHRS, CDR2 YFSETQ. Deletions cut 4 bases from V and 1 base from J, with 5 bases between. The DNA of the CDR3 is TGCGCCAGCAGCCAAGAGAACACCGGGGAGCTGTTTTTT. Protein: CASSQENTGELFF.

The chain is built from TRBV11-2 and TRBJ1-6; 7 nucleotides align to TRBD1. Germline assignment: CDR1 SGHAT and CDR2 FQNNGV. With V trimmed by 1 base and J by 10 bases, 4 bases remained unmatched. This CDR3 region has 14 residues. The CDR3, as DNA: TGTGCCAGCAGCTTAGGACAGGGAGAATCACCCCTCCACTTT. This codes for CASSLGQGESPLHF.

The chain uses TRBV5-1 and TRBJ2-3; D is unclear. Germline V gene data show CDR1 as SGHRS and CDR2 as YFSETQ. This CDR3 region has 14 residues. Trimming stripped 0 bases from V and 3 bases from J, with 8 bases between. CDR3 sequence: CASSLESGTDTQYF. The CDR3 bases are TGCGCCAGCAGCTTGGAGTCGGGTACAGATACGCAGTATTTT. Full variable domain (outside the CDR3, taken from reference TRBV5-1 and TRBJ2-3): KAGVTQTPRYLIKTRGQQVTLSCSPISGHRSVSWYQQTPGQGLQFLFEYFSETQRNKGNFPGRFSGRQFSNSRSEMNVSTLELGDSALYLCASSLESGTDTQYFGPGTRLTVL.

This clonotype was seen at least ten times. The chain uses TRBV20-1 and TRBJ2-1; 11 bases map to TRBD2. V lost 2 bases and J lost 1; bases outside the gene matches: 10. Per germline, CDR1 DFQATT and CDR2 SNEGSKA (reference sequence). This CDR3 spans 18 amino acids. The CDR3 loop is CSARTVRTSGWSYNEQFF. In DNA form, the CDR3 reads TGCAGTGCTAGAACCGTTCGGACTAGCGGGTGGTCCTACAATGAGCAGTTCTTC.

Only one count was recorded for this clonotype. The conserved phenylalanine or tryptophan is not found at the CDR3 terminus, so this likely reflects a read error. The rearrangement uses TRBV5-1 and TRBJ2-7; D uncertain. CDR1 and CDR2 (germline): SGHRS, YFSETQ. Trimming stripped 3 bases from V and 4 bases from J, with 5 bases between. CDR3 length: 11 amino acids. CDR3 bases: TGCGCCAGCAGCTCGGCATACGAGCAGTACCTT. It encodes CASSSAYEQYL.

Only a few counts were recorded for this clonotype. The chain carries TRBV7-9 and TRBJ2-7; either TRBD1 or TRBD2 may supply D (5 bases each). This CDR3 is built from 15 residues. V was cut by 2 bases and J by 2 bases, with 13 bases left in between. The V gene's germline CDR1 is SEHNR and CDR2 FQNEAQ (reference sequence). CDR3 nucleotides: TGTGCCAGCAGCTTACTGGGGGAAAAAACCTACGAGCAGTACTTC. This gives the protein CASSLLGEKTYEQYF.

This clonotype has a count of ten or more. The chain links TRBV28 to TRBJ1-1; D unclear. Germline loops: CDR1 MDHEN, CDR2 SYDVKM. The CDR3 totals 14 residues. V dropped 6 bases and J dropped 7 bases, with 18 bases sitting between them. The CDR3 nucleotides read TGTGCCAGCAGCCAAGCCCTGGACGGGCTTGAAGCTTTCTTT. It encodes CASSQALDGLEAFF.

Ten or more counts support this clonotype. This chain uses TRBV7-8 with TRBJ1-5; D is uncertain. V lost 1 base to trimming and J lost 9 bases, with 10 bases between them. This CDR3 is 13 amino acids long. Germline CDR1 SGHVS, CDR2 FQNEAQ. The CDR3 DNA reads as TGTGCCAGCAGCTTAGGGCCGACTGGGCCCCAGCATTTT. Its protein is CASSLGPTGPQHF.